This T cell receptor (beta chain) originates from a study of cytomegalovirus exposure and HLA in healthy donors. Notes on the study in general: On later analysis, the bulk of CMV-associated TCR beta chains appeared to be HLA-restricted. It was taken for granted in presence/absence analyses that sequencing depth across donors was roughly uniform. In an earlier analysis, productive rearrangement rates for most beta V segments clustered near 87% or 30%.

Per the germline V gene, CDR1 is SGDLS and CDR2 is YYNGEE. The CDR3 consists of 17 residues. V gave up 6 bases and J gave up 2 bases; unmatched junction bases: 10. The PCR employed 60 Vbeta primers together with 13 Jbeta primers. Repertoires were generated with immunoSEQ multiplex PCR, while TCRdb's copy carries only in-frame clones and drops some. This repertoire shows about 80,000 clones, around 62% found once; its top ten account for roughly 4.5%. With regard to this clone: Its cognate antigen is unknown.

The sequencing sample was made of PBMCs. The TCR was taken from a male donor in good health and CMV-seropositive. The chain employs TRBV9 and TRBJ2-5, with 13 bases aligning to TRBD2. This CDR3 reads CASTPGTSGEIQETQYF. The CDR3 DNA reads as TGTGCCAGCACCCCCGGGACTAGCGGGGAGATACAAGAGACCCAGTACTTC.